The rows below give T cell receptor beta chains drawn from one sample of a study of long-term antiretroviral therapy in people with HIV. Profiling relied on immunoSEQ multiplex PCR, and the TCRdb table lists in-frame clones only, not all of them. The table shows tens of thousands of clones, with roughly 82% occurring only once. Material: unsorted PBMCs, obtained 0.3 years after starting antiretroviral therapy. Receptors originate from a man in his late teens or twenties with HIV. Both conserved end residues are part of each CDR3.

v_call cdr3_aa
TRBV19 CASSEVGGMSSYEQYF
TRBV30 CAWSGLGGGFYGYTF
TRBV7-9 CASSSPLSYEQYF
TRBV30 CALEVTGELFF
TRBV28 CASSFSHTQYF
TRBV5-1 CASRGTGVSTEAFF
TRBV28 CASSFGGRRSYEQYF
TRBV27 CASSTTAGGNEQFF
TRBV5-4 CASSLGGNTGELFF
TRBV13 CASSPTTSGGTNIQYF
TRBV19 CASSMGGPAPSTDTQYF
TRBV7-2 CASSLSVSGANVLTF
TRBV30 CAWSLNRGLNEQYF
TRBV6-5 CASSAGTGVHEQYF
TRBV7-8 CASSPPGMGQETQYF
TRBV11-3 CASSPGGTVETQYF
TRBV5-1 CASSFEGETQYF
TRBV7-2 CASSSPLNEQYF
TRBV7-2 CASSLVSGTGELFF
TRBV2 CASSSRVRGNQPQHF
TRBV7-9 CASSERAGAREEQYF
TRBV7-7 CASSLAVDSQETQYF
TRBV5-4 CASSPDGYYEQYF
TRBV7-6 CASSLQVSSYNEQFF
TRBV2 CASSTRDRGQEQYF
TRBV30 CAWRPRGTMGAGELFF
TRBV19 CASSILGMNTEAFF
TRBV7-2 CASSLGGAQTGELFF